The clone carrying this TCR beta chain was observed a few times. The antigen is undetermined. TCRdb passed the PCR reads through MiXCR, listing each CDR3 protein once. The sample has 550,000 to 750,000 distinct CDR3 sequences; just under 20% are singletons. Germline V gives CDR1 SEHNR, CDR2 FQNEAQ (reference sequence). The CDR3 consists of 15 residues. V gave up 3 bases and J gave up 7 bases; unmatched junction bases: 4. This entry comes from a study of molecular identifiers for immune sequencing clone quantification. Overall study results and limits: Naive cells had under 1% of molecules in clones above 20 RNA copies, effectors over 97%. Amid more than 800,000 naive cells, spiked Jurkat TCR RNA from one cell was reportedly still detectable.

Sorting defined naive CD8 T cells as CD8+CD4-CCR7+CD45RA+. The TCR originated in a human donor in good health. Some libraries in this study had Jurkat cell RNA spiked in. The rearrangement links TRBV7-9 to TRBJ2-1, with 12 bases identical to TRBD2. Sequenced: naive CD8+ T cells from blood, with Jurkat cell RNA spiked in. Regarding subset: FACS-sorted CD8+CD4-CCR7+CD45RA+ naive T cells. This CDR3 reads CASSFLAGGPNEQFF. CDR3 DNA sequence: TGTGCCAGCAGCTTCCTAGCGGGAGGGCCGAATGAGCAGTTCTTC.